What follows describes a single T cell receptor beta chain. CDR3 size: 14 residues. The germline V and J ends were trimmed by 7 bases and 9 bases, with 19 bases remaining between them. CDR1 is SNHLY, CDR2 FYNNEI, per germline. This specimen belongs to a study of neoadjuvant anti-PD-1 for oral cavity cancer. This table comes from immunoSEQ multiplex PCR, and its TCRdb copy is limited to in-frame clones, with some not included. The data contain 9,500 to 15,000 clones, about 70% of them singletons. Described time point: after neoadjuvant nivolumab, at surgical resection. The chain employs TRBV2 and TRBJ2-1; D possibly corresponds to TRBD2 (5 bases). The source material was PBMCs, sampled after nivolumab (anti-PD-1) treatment. The TCR sequence derives from a person between 35 and 79 years old with oral cavity squamous cell carcinoma. The CDR3 region is CASTGAPNGVEQFF. CDR3 coding DNA: TGTGCCAGCACAGGTGCCCCAAACGGGGTTGAGCAGTTCTTC. Variable domain in full (rest from reference TRBV2 and TRBJ2-1): EPEVTQTPSHQVTQMGQEVILRCVPISNHLYFYWYRQILGQKVEFLVSFYNNEISEKSEIFDDQFSVERPDGSNFTLKIRSTKLEDSAMYFCASTGAPNGVEQFFGPGTRLTVL.